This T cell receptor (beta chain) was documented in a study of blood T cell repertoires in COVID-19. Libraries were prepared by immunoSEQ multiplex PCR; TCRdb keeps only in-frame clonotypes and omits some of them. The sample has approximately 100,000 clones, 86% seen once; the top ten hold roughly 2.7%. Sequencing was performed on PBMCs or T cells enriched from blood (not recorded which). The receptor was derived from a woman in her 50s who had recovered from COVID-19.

CDR3 DNA: TGTGCCAGCAGCTGGACAGGGGGCTCCTACGAGCAGTACTTC. It yields the protein CASSWTGGSYEQYF. The rearrangement uses TRBV6-2 or TRBV6-3 and TRBJ2-7, with 10 bases that match TRBD1. Germline CDR1 reads MNHEY; CDR2 reads SVGEGT. The CDR3 sequence is 14 residues long. V dropped 6 bases and J dropped 0; count of bases not matched to a gene: 2.